Listed here are 32 T cell receptor beta chains from one sample, sequenced in a study of regulatory T cells in long-lasting Graves disease. The sample's time point: persistent/refractory GD, antithyroid drugs over 5 years with positive TRAb. Extracted PBMC RNA gave rise to the TCR library. Arm-PCR of CDR3 regions and iRepertoire HTBI primers were the basis on which TCR beta libraries were built. TCRdb recomputed calls from the multiplex PCR reads with MiXCR, one row per CDR3 protein. Of about 400,000 distinct CDR3 sequences in the sample, less than 25% were seen once. Material: peripheral blood mononuclear cells (PBMCs), obtained when the disease was refractory, from a patient treated with antithyroid drugs. The source is a female donor with Graves disease.

Many counts were recorded for this clonotype. The chain links TRBV7-2 to TRBJ1-2; 8 nucleotides agree with TRBD1. CDR3 length: 15 amino acids. J gave up 0 bases and V 5 bases, and 5 bases lay outside the gene matches. From germline, CDR1 is SGHTA and CDR2 FQGNSA. For the CDR3, the DNA is TGTGCCAGCAGCCTAGGGACAGGAACTAACTATGGCTACACCTTC. It yields the protein CASSLGTGTNYGYTF.

The sample holds many counts of this clonotype. This rearrangement joins TRBV28 to TRBJ2-7; D call uncertain. Germline assignment: CDR1 MDHEN and CDR2 SYDVKM. There are 14 residues in the CDR3. Trimming took off 2 bases at V and 2 bases at J, with 10 bases between the two ends. The CDR3 sequence is CASSLRHSPYEQYF. CDR3 sequence (DNA): TGTGCCAGCAGTTTAAGGCATTCCCCCTACGAGCAGTACTTC.

The chain's CDR3 is CSAKLAGGTEAFF. The CDR3 bases are TGCAGTGCGAAACTGGCCGGAGGCACTGAAGCTTTCTTT. V is TRBV20-1 and J is TRBJ1-1; D is ambiguous. Trimming left V 6 bases short and J 4 bases short, with 15 bases between. This CDR3 has 13 residues. CDR1 and CDR2 from the germline V gene are DFQATT and SNEGSKA (reference sequence).

This clonotype came up a few times. The chain combines TRBV4-1 with TRBJ2-5; D might be TRBD2 (6 bases). Germline CDR1 is MGHRA and CDR2 is YSYEKL. The V and J ends lost 3 bases and 4 bases respectively, with 15 bases between them. The CDR3 covers 15 residues. The DNA for the CDR3 is TGCGCCAGCAGCCAGAGGGTGGAGGGGTCAGAGACCCAGTACTTC. Its protein product is CASSQRVEGSETQYF.

In its sample, this clonotype was seen a few times. V gene TRBV7-6 combines with J gene TRBJ1-1; D remains ambiguous. The CDR3 covers 14 residues. V was clipped by 1 base and J by 1 base, with 7 bases between them. Germline lookup yields CDR1 SGHVS and CDR2 FNYEAQ. CDR3 region: CASSLGWGNTEAFF. The DNA for the CDR3 is TGTGCCAGCAGCTTAGGATGGGGGAACACTGAAGCTTTCTTT.

The chain uses TRBV4-3 and TRBJ2-5, with 12 bases aligning to TRBD2. V was pared by 4 bases and J by 4 bases, with 10 bases of the junction left unmatched. Germline assignment: CDR1 LGHNA and CDR2 YSLEER. CDR3 length equals 17 residues. CDR3: CASSLSSGLAGAETQYF. CDR3 nucleotides: TGCGCCAGCAGCCTCTCATCGGGACTAGCGGGCGCAGAGACCCAGTACTTC.

The chain has TRBV6-1 and TRBJ1-5; D is undetermined. Trimming took 1 base from V and 4 from J, leaving 8 bases between them. Looked up from germline, CDR1 is MNHNS and CDR2 is SASEGT. The CDR3 has 14 amino acids. This CDR3 reads CASSEEGRNQPQHF. The CDR3 DNA sequence: TGTGCCAGCAGTGAAGAAGGCAGAAATCAGCCCCAGCATTTT.

At least ten counts were recorded for this clonotype. The CDR3 is CASSLYPSGTYEQYF. Here the CDR3 DNA reads TGTGCCAGCAGCTTATATCCTAGCGGGACCTACGAGCAGTACTTC. The chain couples TRBV7-3 to TRBJ2-7, with 9 bases that match TRBD2. Per the germline V gene, CDR1 is SGHTA and CDR2 is FQGTGA. The CDR3 has 15 amino acids. The V segment lost 2 bases and the J segment 2 bases; nucleotides outside the gene matches: 4. The whole variable domain, filled in from reference TRBV7-3 and TRBJ2-7, reads GAGVSQTPSNKVTEKGKYVELRCDPISGHTALYWYRQSLGQGPEFLIYFQGTGAADDSGLPNDRFFAVRPEGSVSTLKIQRTERGDSAVYLCASSLYPSGTYEQYFGPGTRLTVT.

Only a few counts were recorded for this clonotype. V usage is TRBV7-6 and J usage is TRBJ2-2; D might be TRBD1 or TRBD2, each matching 5 bases. The CDR3 has 18 amino acids. Trimming pared 3 bases from V and 1 base from J, leaving 18 bases between. Looked up from germline, CDR1 is SGHVS and CDR2 is FNYEAQ. The CDR3: CASSFRERPGRNTGELFF. In DNA, the CDR3 is TGTGCCAGCAGCTTCAGGGAGCGGCCCGGGCGGAACACCGGGGAGCTGTTTTTT.

This clonotype has at least ten counts. The chain couples TRBV6-1 to TRBJ2-1, with D unclear. CDR1 and CDR2 (germline): MNHNS, SASEGT. The V and J ends lost 5 bases and 0 bases respectively, with 8 bases between them. This CDR3 spans 14 amino acids. CDR3 loop: CASSPMSSYNEQFF. Written as DNA, the CDR3 is TGTGCCAGCAGTCCCATGAGCTCCTACAATGAGCAGTTCTTC.

The chain couples TRBV19 to TRBJ2-7, with 10 bases matching TRBD2. The CDR3 runs to 14 residues. Germline CDR1 and CDR2: LNHDA and SQIVND (reference sequence). J was trimmed by 1 base and V by 9 bases; bases with no gene match: 6. DNA for the CDR3: TGTGCCAGCCAACCTAGCGGGAGTTCCTACGAGCAGTACTTC. It yields the protein CASQPSGSSYEQYF.

This clonotype was counted at least ten times. V gene TRBV28 combines with J gene TRBJ2-7, with D uncertain. This CDR3 region has 11 residues. Germline lookup yields CDR1 MDHEN and CDR2 SYDVKM. V gave up 5 bases and J gave up 3 bases, with 5 bases separating them. Here the CDR3 reads CASSGNYEQYF. The CDR3 DNA reads as TGTGCCAGCAGTGGGAACTACGAGCAGTACTTC.

The J gene is TRBJ2-5, the V gene TRBV19; 11 nucleotides match TRBD2. The CDR3 is 16 residues long. The V segment lost 8 bases and the J segment 2 bases; nucleotides outside the gene matches: 10. Germline V gives CDR1 LNHDA, CDR2 SQIVND (reference sequence). For the CDR3, the DNA is TGTGCCAGTGGCCCGGGACTAGCGGCTGGTCAAGAGACCCAGTACTTC. Its translation is CASGPGLAAGQETQYF.

There are many counts of this clonotype. The chain employs TRBV28 and TRBJ2-7; 10 nucleotides line up with TRBD1. J lost 0 bases, V lost 8 bases, and 4 bases had no gene match. Per germline, CDR1 MDHEN and CDR2 SYDVKM. There are 14 residues in the CDR3. CDR3 sequence reads: CASFRTGGSYEQYF. DNA of the CDR3: TGTGCCAGCTTCCGGACAGGGGGCTCCTACGAGCAGTACTTC.

This clonotype came up many times. The V gene is TRBV12-3 or TRBV12-4, the J gene TRBJ2-2; perhaps TRBD1 as D (5 bases). The V and J ends lost 6 bases and 6 bases respectively, with 8 bases between them. The CDR3 covers 12 residues. This chain's CDR3 is CASSPGSGELFF. In nucleotides, the CDR3 is TGTGCCAGCAGCCCAGGGTCCGGGGAGCTGTTTTTT.

On this clonotype: With only one base between it and a far larger clone, this is likely a read error. No conserved phenylalanine or tryptophan ends this CDR3, so it is likely a read error. The genes are TRBV11-2 and TRBJ1-1; D is perhaps TRBD1 (5 bases). The germline V gene has CDR1 SGHAT and CDR2 FQNNGV. V dropped 5 bases and J dropped 4 bases, with 8 bases sitting between them. The CDR3 is 12 amino acids. The CDR3 nucleotides read TGTGCCAGCAGCCCCCAGGGCACTGAAGCTTTCTCT. Its translation: CASSPQGTEAFS.

This clonotype came up a few times. The chain recombines TRBV12-3 or TRBV12-4 with TRBJ2-1; unclear D gene. Trimming removed 6 bases from V and 6 bases from J, with 9 bases in between. The CDR3 extends over 12 amino acids. The CDR3 protein is CASSPAPNEQFF. CDR3 in DNA: TGTGCCAGCAGCCCTGCCCCCAATGAGCAGTTCTTC.

This clonotype was counted a few times. The chain couples TRBV20-1 to TRBJ1-4, with a weak D call TRBD1 (6 bases). This CDR3 comprises 13 residues. Trimming pared 3 bases from V and 3 bases from J, leaving 8 bases between. Germline CDR1 DFQATT, CDR2 SNEGSKA (reference sequence). CDR3 nucleotide sequence: TGCAGTGCTAGGTCAGGGGCTAATGAAAAACTGTTTTTT. This encodes CSARSGANEKLFF.

This clonotype was detected ten times or more. The chain carries TRBV28 and TRBJ2-2, with 7 bases lining up with TRBD2. This CDR3 region has 15 residues. The germline V gene encodes CDR1 MDHEN and CDR2 SYDVKM. V shed 3 bases, J shed 6 bases, and the junction held 7 bases outside the gene matches. The CDR3 coding sequence is TGTGCCAGCAGTTTCGGCGGGAGAGGGGCCGGGGAGCTGTTTTTT. Residues: CASSFGGRGAGELFF.

Only a few counts were recorded for this clonotype. The chain carries TRBV12-3 or TRBV12-4 and TRBJ2-2; 7 nucleotides align to TRBD2. The CDR3 contains 15 residues. J was trimmed by 2 bases and V by 3 bases; bases with no gene match: 3. CDR3 amino acids: CASSFGRVNTGELFF. In DNA, the CDR3 is TGTGCCAGCAGTTTTGGGAGGGTCAACACCGGGGAGCTGTTTTTT.

The chain combines TRBV30 with TRBJ2-7; D perhaps matches TRBD1 (5 bases). This CDR3 is 12 amino acids long. CDR1 is GTSNPN and CDR2 is SVGIG in the germline V gene (reference sequence). V was pared by 4 bases and J by 5 bases, with 12 bases between. The CDR3 DNA sequence: TGTGCCTGGAAGCCGTTGGGGCACGAGCAGTACTTC. Translating it yields CAWKPLGHEQYF.

This chain joins TRBV12-5 and TRBJ1-2, with D perhaps TRBD1 (5 bases). Trimming removed 3 bases at V and 8 bases at J, with 16 bases between. This CDR3 has 14 amino acids. In germline, CDR1 is LGHNT, CDR2 FRNRAP. The CDR3 protein is CASGFGGGILGYTF. The CDR3 nucleotides read TGTGCTAGTGGTTTCGGGGGGGGGATCCTGGGCTACACCTTC.

The genes are TRBV28 and TRBJ2-7; possibly TRBD1 or TRBD2 for D (5 bases each). V shed 6 bases and J shed 2 bases, with 20 bases lying between them. The CDR3 covers 16 residues. CDR1 MDHEN and CDR2 SYDVKM come from the germline V gene. The CDR3 loop is CASSYLTGTETYEQYF. The CDR3 DNA reads TGTGCCAGCAGCTACCTCACCGGGACGGAGACCTACGAGCAGTACTTC.

This clonotype was detected a few times. The chain employs TRBV28 and TRBJ2-2, with TRBD2 matching over 10 bases. CDR1 and CDR2 from the germline V gene are MDHEN and SYDVKM. V shed 6 bases, J shed 4 bases, and the junction held 11 bases outside the gene matches. CDR3 size: 17 residues. CDR3: CASSPYEASGSTGELFF. The CDR3, as DNA: TGTGCCAGCAGCCCCTATGAGGCTAGCGGGAGCACCGGGGAGCTGTTTTTT.

The table lists this clonotype with many counts. For the CDR3, the DNA is TGTGCCAGCAGCTTAGTCAGTCAGGGCCATGGCTACACCTTC. This gives the protein CASSLVSQGHGYTF. The V call is TRBV7-2, the J call TRBJ1-2; possibly TRBD1 for D (5 bases). The CDR3 has 14 residues. Trimming stripped 1 base from V and 6 bases from J, with 12 bases between. Per germline, CDR1 SGHTA and CDR2 FQGNSA.

This sequence joins TRBV7-2 and TRBJ1-3, with D unresolved. The CDR3 is 12 residues long. In germline, CDR1 is SGHTA, CDR2 FQGNSA. V was cut by 4 bases and J by 14 bases, with 15 bases left in between. CDR3 nucleotide sequence: TGTGCCAGCAGCTCACCGGGCCGAGCACTATATTTT. This sequence encodes CASSSPGRALYF.

The table lists this clonotype with a few counts. V is TRBV24-1 and J is TRBJ1-1; possibly TRBD1 for D (5 bases). Germline loops: CDR1 KGHDR, CDR2 SFDVKD. V was cut by 5 bases and J by 5 bases, with 11 bases left in between. This CDR3 is 13 amino acids long. The CDR3 reads CATSGAGTTEAFF. The DNA of the CDR3 is TGTGCCACCAGTGGGGCAGGGACGACTGAAGCTTTCTTT.

As regards this clonotype: The germline gene is not matched at one end of the junction; a read error may be the cause. This chain uses TRBV6-1 with TRBJ2-7; D may correspond to TRBD1 or TRBD2 (5 bases each). Germline assignment: CDR1 MNHNS and CDR2 SASEGT. There are 15 residues in the CDR3. The DNA of the CDR3 is TGTGTCAGCCTCTCGACGGGACGGACCTCCTACGAGCAGTACTTC. This codes for CVSLSTGRTSYEQYF.

The table lists this clonotype with many counts. CDR3: CASSLGALSAYEQYF. The DNA for the CDR3 is TGTGCCAGCAGTTTAGGTGCGCTAAGCGCCTACGAGCAGTACTTC. This chain connects TRBV28 to TRBJ2-7; D not certain. V was shortened by 2 bases and J by 2 bases, with 13 bases between the two germline ends. The germline gives CDR1 MDHEN, CDR2 SYDVKM. This CDR3 region has 15 residues.

In this sample, this clonotype turned up many times. The genes are TRBV12-3 or TRBV12-4 and TRBJ2-7; D is perhaps TRBD1 (5 bases). The CDR3 runs to 14 residues. Between the trimmed V and J ends, which lost 5 bases and 1 base, there was a span of 12 bases. This CDR3 reads CASSPQGVSYEQYF. CDR3 in DNA: TGTGCCAGCAGTCCCCAAGGGGTGTCCTACGAGCAGTACTTC.

The CDR3 sequence is CASSLYVTNTEAFF. The CDR3 nucleotides read TGTGCCAGCAGCTTATATGTGACGAACACTGAAGCTTTCTTT. The rearrangement links TRBV5-6 to TRBJ1-1; D is unclear. Germline loops: CDR1 SGHDT, CDR2 YYEEEE. V lost 2 bases and J 1 base, leaving 9 bases between the germline ends. The CDR3 spans 14 residues.

V gene TRBV29-1 combines with J gene TRBJ2-3; 9 nucleotides match TRBD2. The CDR3 covers 14 residues. CDR1 is SQVTM and CDR2 is ANQGSEA in the germline V gene. The CDR3 spells CSVAGAPSTDTQYF. The CDR3 DNA is TGCAGTGTAGCGGGAGCCCCTAGCACAGATACGCAGTATTTT.